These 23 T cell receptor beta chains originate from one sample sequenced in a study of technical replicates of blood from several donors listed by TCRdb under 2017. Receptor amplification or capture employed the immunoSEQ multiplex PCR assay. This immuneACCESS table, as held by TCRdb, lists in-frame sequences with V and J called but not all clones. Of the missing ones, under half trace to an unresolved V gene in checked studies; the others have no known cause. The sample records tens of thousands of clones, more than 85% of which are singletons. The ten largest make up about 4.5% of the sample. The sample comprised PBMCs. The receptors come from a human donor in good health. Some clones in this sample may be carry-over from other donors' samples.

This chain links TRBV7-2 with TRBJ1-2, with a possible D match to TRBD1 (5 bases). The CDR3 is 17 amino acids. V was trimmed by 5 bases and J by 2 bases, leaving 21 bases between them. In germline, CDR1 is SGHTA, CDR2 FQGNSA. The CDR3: CASSTLKRGWANYGYTF. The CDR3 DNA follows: TGTGCCAGCAGCACCCTGAAAAGGGGATGGGCCAACTATGGCTACACCTTC.

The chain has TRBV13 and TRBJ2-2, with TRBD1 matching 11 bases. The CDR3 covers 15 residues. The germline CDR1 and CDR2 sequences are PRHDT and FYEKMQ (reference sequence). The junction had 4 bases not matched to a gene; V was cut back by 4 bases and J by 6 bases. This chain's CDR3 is CASSSGTGGAGELFF. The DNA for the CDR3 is TGTGCCAGCAGCTCAGGGACAGGGGGAGCCGGGGAGCTGTTTTTT.

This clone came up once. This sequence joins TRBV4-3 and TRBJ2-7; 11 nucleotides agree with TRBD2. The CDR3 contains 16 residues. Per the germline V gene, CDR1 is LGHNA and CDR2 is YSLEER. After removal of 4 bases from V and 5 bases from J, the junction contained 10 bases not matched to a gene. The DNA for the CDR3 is TGCGCCAGCAGCCCACAAGGTAGCGGGGGGGCCCACGAGCAGTACTTC. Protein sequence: CASSPQGSGGAHEQYF.

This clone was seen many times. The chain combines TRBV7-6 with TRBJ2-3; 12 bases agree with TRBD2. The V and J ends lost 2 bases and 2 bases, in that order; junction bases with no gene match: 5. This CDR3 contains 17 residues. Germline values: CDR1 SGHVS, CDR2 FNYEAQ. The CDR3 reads CASSLRLAGEITDTQYF. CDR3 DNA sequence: TGTGCCAGCAGCTTACGACTAGCGGGGGAGATCACAGATACGCAGTATTTT.

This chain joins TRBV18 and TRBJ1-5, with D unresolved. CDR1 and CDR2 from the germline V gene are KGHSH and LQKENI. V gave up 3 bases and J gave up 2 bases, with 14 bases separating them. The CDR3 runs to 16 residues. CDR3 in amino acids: CASSPANGAGNQPQHF. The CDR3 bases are TGTGCCAGCTCACCGGCCAATGGAGCTGGCAATCAGCCCCAGCATTTT.

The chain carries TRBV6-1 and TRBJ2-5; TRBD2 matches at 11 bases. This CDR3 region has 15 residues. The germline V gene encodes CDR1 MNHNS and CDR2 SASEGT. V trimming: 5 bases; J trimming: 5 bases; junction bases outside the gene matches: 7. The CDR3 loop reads CASSNSGGVWETQYF. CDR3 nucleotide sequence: TGTGCCAGCAGTAATAGCGGGGGGGTTTGGGAGACCCAGTACTTC.

CDR3 DNA: TGTGCCAGCAGCTTAGACAGCGGGAGCTCCTACGAGCAGTACTTC. Translation gives CASSLDSGSSYEQYF. The chain recombines TRBV7-2 with TRBJ2-7; 8 nucleotides align to TRBD2. The V gene end was trimmed by 1 base and the J gene end by 0 bases; junction bases not matched to a gene: 2. The length of the CDR3 is 15 residues. Germline assignment: CDR1 SGHTA and CDR2 FQGNSA.

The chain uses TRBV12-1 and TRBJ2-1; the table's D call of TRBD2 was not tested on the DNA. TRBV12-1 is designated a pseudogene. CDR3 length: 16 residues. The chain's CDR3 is CASSLYDSSSYNEQFF. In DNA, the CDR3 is TGTGCCAGCAGCTTATATGACTCCAGCTCCTACAATGAGCAGTTCTTC.

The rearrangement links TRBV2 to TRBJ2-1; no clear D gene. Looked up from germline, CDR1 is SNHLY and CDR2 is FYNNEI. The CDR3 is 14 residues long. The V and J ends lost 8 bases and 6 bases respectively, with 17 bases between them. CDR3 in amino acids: CASEMEFASNEQFF. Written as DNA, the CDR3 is TGTGCCAGCGAAATGGAGTTTGCGTCCAATGAGCAGTTCTTC.

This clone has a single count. CDR3 nucleotides: TGCGCCAGCAGCCCCCCGGGACTAGCGGGAGGGGATGAGCAGTTCTTC. Translating gives CASSPPGLAGGDEQFF. The chain uses TRBV5-1 and TRBJ2-1, with 16 positions matching TRBD2. Looked up from germline, CDR1 is SGHRS and CDR2 is YFSETQ. This CDR3 comprises 16 residues. V dropped 4 bases and J dropped 8; count of bases not matched to a gene: 6.

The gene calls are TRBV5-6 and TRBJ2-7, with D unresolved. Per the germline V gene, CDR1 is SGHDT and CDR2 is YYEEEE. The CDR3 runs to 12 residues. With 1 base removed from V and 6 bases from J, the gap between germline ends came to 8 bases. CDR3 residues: CASSLYYSEQYF. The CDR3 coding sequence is TGTGCCAGCAGCTTGTACTACTCCGAGCAGTACTTC. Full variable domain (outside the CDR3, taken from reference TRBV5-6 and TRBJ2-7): DAGVTQSPTHLIKTRGQQVTLRCSPKSGHDTVSWYQQALGQGPQFIFQYYEEEERQRGNFPDRFSGHQFPNYSSELNVNALLLGDSALYLCASSLYYSEQYFGPGTRLTVT.

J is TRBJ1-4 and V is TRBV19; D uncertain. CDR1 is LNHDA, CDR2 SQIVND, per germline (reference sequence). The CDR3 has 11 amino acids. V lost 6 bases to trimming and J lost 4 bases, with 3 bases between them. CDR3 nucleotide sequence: TGTGCCAGTAGCCATAATGAAAAACTGTTTTTT. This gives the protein CASSHNEKLFF.

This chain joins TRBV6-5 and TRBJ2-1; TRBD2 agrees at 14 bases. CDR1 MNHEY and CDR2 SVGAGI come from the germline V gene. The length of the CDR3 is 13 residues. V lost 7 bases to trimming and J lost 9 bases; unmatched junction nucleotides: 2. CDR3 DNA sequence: TGTGCCAGCAAGGGACTAGCGGGAGTTGAGCAGTTCTTC. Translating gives CASKGLAGVEQFF.

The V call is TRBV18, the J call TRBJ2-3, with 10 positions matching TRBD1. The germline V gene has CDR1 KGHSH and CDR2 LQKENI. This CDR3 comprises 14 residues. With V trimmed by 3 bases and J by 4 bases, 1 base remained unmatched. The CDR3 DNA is TGTGCCAGCTCACCGGGGACAGGGGCAGATACGCAGTATTTT. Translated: CASSPGTGADTQYF.

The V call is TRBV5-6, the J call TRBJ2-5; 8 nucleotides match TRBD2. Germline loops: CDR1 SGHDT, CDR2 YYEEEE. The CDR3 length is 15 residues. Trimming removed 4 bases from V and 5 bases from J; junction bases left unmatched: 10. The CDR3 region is CASSPLGRGTETQYF. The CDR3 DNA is TGTGCCAGCAGCCCCCTCGGGAGGGGGACGGAGACCCAGTACTTC.

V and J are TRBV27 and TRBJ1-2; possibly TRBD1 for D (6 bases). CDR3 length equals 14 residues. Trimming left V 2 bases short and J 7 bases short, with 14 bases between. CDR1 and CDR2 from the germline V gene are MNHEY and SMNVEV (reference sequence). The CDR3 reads CASSLLQGRGGYTF. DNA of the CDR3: TGTGCCAGCAGTTTACTTCAGGGGCGCGGTGGCTACACCTTC.

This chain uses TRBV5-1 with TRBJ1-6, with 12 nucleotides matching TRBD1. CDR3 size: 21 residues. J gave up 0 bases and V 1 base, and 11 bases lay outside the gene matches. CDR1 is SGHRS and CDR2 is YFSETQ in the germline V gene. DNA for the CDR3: TGCGCCAGCAGCTTGTGGGGGACAGGGGGCACTTTGAGCTCCTATAATTCACCCCTCCACTTT. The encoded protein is CASSLWGTGGTLSSYNSPLHF.

The CDR3 region has the DNA TGCGCCAGCAGCTACACCCGAGGGAACACTGAAGCTTTCTTT. It specifies CASSYTRGNTEAFF. The V call is TRBV4-3, the J call TRBJ1-1; D is unclear. V lost 5 bases, J lost 1 base, and 11 bases lay in between. Germline assignment: CDR1 LGHNA and CDR2 YSLEER. This CDR3 is built from 14 residues.

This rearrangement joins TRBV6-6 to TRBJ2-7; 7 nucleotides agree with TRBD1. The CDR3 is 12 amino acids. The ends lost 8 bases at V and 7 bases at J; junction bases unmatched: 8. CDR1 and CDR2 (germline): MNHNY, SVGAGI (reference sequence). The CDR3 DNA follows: TGTGCCAGCGGTGCGAGGGGGCGAGAGCAGTACTTC. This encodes CASGARGREQYF.

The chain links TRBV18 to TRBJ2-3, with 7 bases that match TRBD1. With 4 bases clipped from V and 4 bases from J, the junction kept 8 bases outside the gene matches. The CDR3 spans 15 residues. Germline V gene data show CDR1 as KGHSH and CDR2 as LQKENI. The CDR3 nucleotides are TGTGCCAGCTCACTCCTTGGGACAGAGTCAGATACGCAGTATTTT. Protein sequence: CASSLLGTESDTQYF.

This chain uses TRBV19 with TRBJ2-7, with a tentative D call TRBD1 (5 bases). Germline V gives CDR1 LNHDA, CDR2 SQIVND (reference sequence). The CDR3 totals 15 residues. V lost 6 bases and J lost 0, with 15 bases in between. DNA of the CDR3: TGTGCCAGTAGGGCGACGACAGCCTTCTCCTACGAGCAGTACTTC. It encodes CASRATTAFSYEQYF.

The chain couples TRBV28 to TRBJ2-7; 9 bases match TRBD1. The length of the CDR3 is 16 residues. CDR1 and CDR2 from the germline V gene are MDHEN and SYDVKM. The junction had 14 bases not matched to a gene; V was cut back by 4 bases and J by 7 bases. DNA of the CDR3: TGTGCCAGCAGTTGGACCCGGGACAGGGAATCTTATGAGCAGTACTTC. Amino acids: CASSWTRDRESYEQYF.

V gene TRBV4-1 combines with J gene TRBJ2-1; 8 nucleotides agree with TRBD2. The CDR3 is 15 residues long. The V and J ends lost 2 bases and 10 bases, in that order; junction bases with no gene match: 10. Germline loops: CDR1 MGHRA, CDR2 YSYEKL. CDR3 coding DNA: TGCGCCAGCAGCCAACGAGGAGCGGGGGTGGGCGAGCAGTTCTTC. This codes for CASSQRGAGVGEQFF.